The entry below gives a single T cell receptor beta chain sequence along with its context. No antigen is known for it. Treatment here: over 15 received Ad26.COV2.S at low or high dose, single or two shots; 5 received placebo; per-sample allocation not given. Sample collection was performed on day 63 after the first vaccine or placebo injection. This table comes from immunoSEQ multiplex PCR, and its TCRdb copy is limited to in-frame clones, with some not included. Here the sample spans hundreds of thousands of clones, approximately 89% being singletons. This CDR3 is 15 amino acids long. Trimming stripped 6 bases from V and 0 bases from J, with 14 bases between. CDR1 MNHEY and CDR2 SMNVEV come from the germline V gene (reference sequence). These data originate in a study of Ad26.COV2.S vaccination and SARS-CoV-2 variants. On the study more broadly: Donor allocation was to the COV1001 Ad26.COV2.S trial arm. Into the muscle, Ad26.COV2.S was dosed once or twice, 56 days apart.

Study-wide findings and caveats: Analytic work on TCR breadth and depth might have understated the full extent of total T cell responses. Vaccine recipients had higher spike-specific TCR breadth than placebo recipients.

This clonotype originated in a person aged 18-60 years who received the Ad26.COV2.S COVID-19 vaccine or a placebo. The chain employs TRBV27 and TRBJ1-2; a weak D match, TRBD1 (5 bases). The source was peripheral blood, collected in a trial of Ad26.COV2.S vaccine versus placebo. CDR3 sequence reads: CASRTGDGANYGYTF. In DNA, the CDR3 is TGTGCCAGCAGGACCGGGGACGGAGCTAACTATGGCTACACCTTC.